These 20 T cell receptor beta chains originate from one sample sequenced in a study of blood T cell repertoires in COVID-19 (dated by TCRdb to between 2020 and 2021). Receptor amplification or capture employed the immunoSEQ multiplex PCR assay. TCRdb carries this immuneACCESS record with in-frame sequences only. Its versions omit some clonotypes, under half of them owing to an unresolved V gene in the studies checked, with the rest unexplained. For this sample there are tens of thousands of clones; about three quarters appear just once. Of the sample, under 55% falls within the top ten clones. What was sequenced was peripheral blood. These receptors were taken from a human donor in a cohort sampled during active COVID-19.

This rearrangement joins TRBV5-6 to TRBJ1-1; a weak D match, TRBD1 (5 bases). Trimming stripped 4 bases from V and 0 bases from J, with 16 bases between. Germline CDR1 reads SGHDT; CDR2 reads YYEEEE. The CDR3 length is 16 residues. CDR3: CASSPPARGMNTEAFF. CDR3 in DNA: TGTGCCAGCAGCCCCCCGGCTCGGGGGATGAACACTGAAGCTTTCTTT.

This clone has only a few counts. The rearrangement links TRBV4-2 to TRBJ2-2; 11 bases map to TRBD2. Germline V gene sequence: CDR1 LGHNA, CDR2 YNFKEQ. There are 18 residues in the CDR3. Unmatched junction bases numbered 11, after V lost 2 bases and J lost 6 bases. Here the CDR3 reads CASSQHTLAGGSAGELFF. CDR3 bases: TGTGCCAGCAGCCAACATACCTTAGCGGGAGGGTCGGCCGGGGAGCTGTTTTTT.

In this sample, this clone turned up once. The V gene is TRBV18, the J gene TRBJ1-5, with 8 nucleotides matching TRBD1. Germline trimming cut 1 base from V and 2 bases from J; bases unmatched to any gene: 4. Per the germline V gene, CDR1 is KGHSH and CDR2 is LQKENI. The CDR3 extends over 16 amino acids. The CDR3 sequence is CASSPQLTGGNQPQHF. The CDR3 nucleotides are TGTGCCAGCTCACCACAACTGACAGGGGGCAATCAGCCCCAGCATTTT.

The chain uses TRBV18 and TRBJ2-7; D gene uncertain. V lost 2 bases and J 2 bases, leaving 7 bases between the germline ends. The CDR3 contains 13 residues. CDR1 KGHSH and CDR2 LQKENI come from the germline V gene. The CDR3 sequence is CASSPWRTYEQYF. The CDR3 DNA reads TGTGCCAGCTCACCATGGCGGACCTACGAGCAGTACTTC. The whole variable domain, filled in from reference TRBV18 and TRBJ2-7, reads NAGVMQNPRHLVRRRGQEARLRCSPMKGHSHVYWYRQLPEEGLKFMVYLQKENIIDESGMPKERFSAEFPKEGPSILRIQQVVRGDSAAYFCASSPWRTYEQYFGPGTRLTVT.

This clone showed up just once. V usage is TRBV2 and J usage is TRBJ2-7; perhaps TRBD2 as D (5 bases). V dropped 10 bases and J dropped 5 bases, with 18 bases sitting between them. CDR1 is SNHLY, CDR2 FYNNEI, per germline. The CDR3 consists of 13 residues. In DNA form, the CDR3 reads TGTGCCACCCGAAGCGGACTCCGGAACGAGCAGTACTTC. It specifies CATRSGLRNEQYF.

This clone appeared once. The chain couples TRBV19 to TRBJ1-2; 8 bases are a match to TRBD1. V lost 5 bases, J lost 5 bases, and 10 bases stayed unmatched. Germline-derived CDR1 and CDR2 are LNHDA and SQIVND (reference sequence). This CDR3 region has 15 residues. For the CDR3, the DNA is TGTGCCAGTAGTTCCGGGACAGGACCTTGGTATGGCTACACCTTC. It encodes CASSSGTGPWYGYTF.

This rearrangement joins TRBV5-5 to TRBJ1-3; a possible D gene is TRBD1 (5 bases). Germline values: CDR1 SGHKS, CDR2 YYEKEE (reference sequence). Trimming left V 2 bases short and J 3 bases short, with 18 bases between. CDR3 length: 17 residues. The CDR3 reads CASSFAQADLIGNTIYF. The CDR3 region has the DNA TGTGCCAGCAGCTTCGCACAGGCCGACTTAATTGGAAACACCATATATTTT. Combining the CDR3 with reference TRBV5-5 and TRBJ1-3 gives the whole variable domain DAGVTQSPTHLIKTRGQQVTLRCSPISGHKSVSWYQQVLGQGPQFIFQYYEKEERGRGNFPDRFSARQFPNYSSELNVNALLLGDSALYLCASSFAQADLIGNTIYFGEGSWLTVV.

This clone was detected a few times. The rearrangement uses TRBV28 and TRBJ2-7; D uncertain. The V end lost 4 bases, the J end lost 6 bases, and 25 bases lay between the germline ends. From germline, CDR1 is MDHEN and CDR2 SYDVKM. The CDR3 runs to 17 residues. CDR3 sequence reads: CASSSPRFDGIPCEQYF. As DNA, the CDR3 is TGTGCCAGCAGTTCCCCGAGGTTTGATGGAATACCGTGCGAGCAGTACTTC. The entire variable domain, with the rest obtained from reference TRBV28 and TRBJ2-7, is as follows: DVKVTQSSRYLVKRTGEKVFLECVQDMDHENMFWYRQDPGLGLRLIYFSYDVKMKEKGDIPEGYSVSREKKERFSLILESASTNQTSMYLCASSSPRFDGIPCEQYFGPGTRLTVT.

The chain recombines TRBV5-1 with TRBJ2-1, with TRBD2 matching over 14 bases. V trimming: 3 bases; J trimming: 5 bases; junction bases outside the gene matches: 10. The CDR3 covers 18 residues. CDR1 is SGHRS and CDR2 is YFSETQ in the germline V gene. CDR3 DNA: TGCGCCAGCAGCTACGGGGGGACTAGCGGGAGAAGGGACAATGAGCAGTTCTTC. It encodes CASSYGGTSGRRDNEQFF.

CDR3 bases: TGCGCCAGCAGCCAAGGCCTAGCGGGAGAAGAGACCCAGTACTTC. Translating it yields CASSQGLAGEETQYF. The rearrangement joins TRBV4-3 to TRBJ2-5; 10 positions match TRBD2. CDR3 length equals 15 residues. The V gene's germline CDR1 is LGHNA and CDR2 YSLEER. V trimming: 1 base; J trimming: 3 bases; junction bases outside the gene matches: 2.

The rearrangement uses TRBV3-1 (or the pseudogene TRBV3-2) and TRBJ2-7; D is unresolved. Trimming pared 0 bases from V and 2 bases from J, leaving 11 bases between. Per germline, CDR1 LGHDT and CDR2 YNNKEL (reference sequence). This CDR3 comprises 15 residues. The CDR3 DNA follows: TGTGCCAGCAGCCAAGATTGGGCCAGAACCTACGAGCAGTACTTC. This translates into CASSQDWARTYEQYF.

This clone was counted between two and nine times. J is TRBJ2-1 and V is TRBV6-5; D unresolved. V was pared by 6 bases and J by 9 bases, with 12 bases between. The CDR3 loop spans 12 amino acids. Germline loops: CDR1 MNHEY, CDR2 SVGAGI. The CDR3: CASRFTFGEQFF. In DNA, the CDR3 is TGTGCCAGCAGATTCACGTTCGGTGAGCAGTTCTTC.

The chain links TRBV19 to TRBJ2-3; D is possibly TRBD2 (6 bases). The V gene's germline CDR1 is LNHDA and CDR2 SQIVND (reference sequence). The CDR3 contains 15 residues. Between the trimmed V and J ends, which lost 5 bases and 0 bases, there was a span of 12 bases. In DNA, the CDR3 is TGTGCCAGTAGTCACCGGGGACTTAGCACAGATACGCAGTATTTT. Translation gives CASSHRGLSTDTQYF.

A few counts support this clone. The V call is TRBV5-5, the J call TRBJ1-3; maybe TRBD1 (5 bases). The germline V and J ends were trimmed by 3 bases and 2 bases, with 15 bases remaining between them. Germline V gene data show CDR1 as SGHKS and CDR2 as YYEKEE (reference sequence). The CDR3 covers 16 residues. CDR3 protein: CASSSGLPTAGNTIYF. CDR3 sequence (DNA): TGTGCCAGCAGCTCGGGACTCCCGACTGCTGGAAACACCATATATTTT.

The genes are TRBV2 and TRBJ2-7, with TRBD2 identical over 8 bases. J lost 0 bases, V lost 3 bases, and 1 base had no gene match. Germline V gives CDR1 SNHLY, CDR2 FYNNEI. This CDR3 is 14 amino acids long. The CDR3, as DNA: TGTGCCAGCAGTGAGACTAGCGCCTCCTACGAGCAGTACTTC. The encoded protein is CASSETSASYEQYF.

The genes are TRBV16 and TRBJ2-3; no clear D gene. CDR1 and CDR2 (germline): KGHSY, FQNENV. This CDR3 has 15 residues. The V gene lost 0 bases and the J gene lost 0 bases, with 7 bases spanning the gap. The DNA of the CDR3 is TGTGCCAGCAGCCAATCCACCCTAAGCACAGATACGCAGTATTTT. It codes for CASSQSTLSTDTQYF.

V usage is TRBV6-2 or TRBV6-3 and J usage is TRBJ1-5; 9 bases are a match to TRBD1. This CDR3 is built from 15 residues. Trimming cost V 4 bases and J 7 bases; bases outside gene matches: 8. CDR1 MNHEY and CDR2 SVGEGT come from the germline V gene. CDR3 loop: CASSFSGGQGQPQHF. The CDR3 DNA reads as TGTGCCAGCAGTTTCAGCGGGGGACAGGGCCAGCCCCAGCATTTT.

This chain connects TRBV28 to TRBJ1-6; D is uncertain. CDR1 is MDHEN and CDR2 is SYDVKM in the germline V gene. Trimming left V 5 bases short and J 7 bases short, with 21 bases between. CDR3 size: 17 residues. The CDR3 DNA reads as TGTGCCAGCAGTCTTCGGGGTGGCCCTCTAAAAAATTCACCCCTCCACTTT. Translation gives CASSLRGGPLKNSPLHF.

Written as DNA, the CDR3 is TGTGCCAGCAGTCCGGACAGGAAATACGAGCAGTACTTC. The encoded protein is CASSPDRKYEQYF. This sequence joins TRBV12-3 or TRBV12-4 and TRBJ2-7; 7 bases line up with TRBD1. The V segment lost 5 bases and the J segment 4 bases; nucleotides outside the gene matches: 5. This CDR3 spans 13 amino acids.

This clone appeared once. The chain joins TRBV30 to TRBJ1-1, with D unclear. V shed 2 bases and J shed 1 base, with 8 bases lying between them. Germline-derived CDR1 and CDR2 are GTSNPN and SVGIG (reference sequence). This CDR3 has 13 amino acids. Here the CDR3 reads CAWSPIPNTEAFF. The CDR3 DNA reads TGTGCCTGGAGTCCCATTCCGAACACTGAAGCTTTCTTT. The full variable domain, completed using reference TRBV30 and TRBJ1-1, is SQTIHQWPATLVQPVGSPLSLECTVEGTSNPNLYWYRQAAGRGLQLLFYSVGIGQISSEVPQNLSASRPQDRQFILSSKKLLLSDSGFYLCAWSPIPNTEAFFGQGTRLTVV.